One sample yielded the 30 T cell receptor beta chains listed below, sequenced in a study of T cell responses to AZD1222 COVID-19 vaccine. The table came from immunoSEQ multiplex PCR; TCRdb's copy has only in-frame clones and leaves some out. The sample contains some 130,000 clones, around nine tenths of which appear only once. The material was peripheral blood, obtained on day 0 of AZD1222 vaccination. The receptor source for this set is an adult in good health.

The chain is built from TRBV9 and TRBJ2-7, with D uncertain. The CDR3 contains 14 residues. Trimming left V 0 bases short and J 2 bases short, with 9 bases between. Germline CDR1 reads SGDLS; CDR2 reads YYNGEE. CDR3 in DNA: TGTGCCAGCAGCGTAGAAGTTGGTCCCTACGAGCAGTACTTC. Protein product: CASSVEVGPYEQYF.

The V and J genes are TRBV6-6 and TRBJ1-5, with D possibly TRBD1 on 5 matching bases. Trimming pared 4 bases from V and 7 bases from J, leaving 11 bases between. The germline V gene has CDR1 MNHNY and CDR2 SVGAGI (reference sequence). This CDR3 region has 13 residues. DNA for the CDR3: TGTGCCAGCAGTTGGGGGGAGGAACAGCCCCAGCATTTT. Translated: CASSWGEEQPQHF.

This chain uses TRBV10-3 with TRBJ1-2; weak D call: TRBD1 (5 bases). The V end lost 3 bases, the J end lost 7 bases, and 18 bases lay between the germline ends. The CDR3 sequence is 15 residues long. In germline, CDR1 is ENHRY, CDR2 SYGVKD. This CDR3 is CAISDVKQVEGGYTF. In DNA, the CDR3 is TGTGCCATCAGTGATGTGAAACAGGTGGAGGGTGGCTACACCTTC.

This clone was seen only once. The rearrangement links TRBV30 to TRBJ1-5; no clear D gene. V lost 0 bases, J lost 2 bases, and 8 bases lay in between. The length of the CDR3 is 14 residues. The germline gives CDR1 GTSNPN, CDR2 SVGIG (reference sequence). The CDR3 loop reads CAWSVLSGNQPQHF. CDR3 nucleotide sequence: TGTGCCTGGAGTGTACTCTCGGGCAATCAGCCCCAGCATTTT.

The chain carries TRBV3-1 (or the pseudogene TRBV3-2) and TRBJ1-2, with D possibly being TRBD1 (6 bases). Trimming pared 3 bases from V and 4 bases from J, leaving 15 bases between. The CDR3 has 15 amino acids. Germline values: CDR1 LGHDT, CDR2 YNNKEL (reference sequence). CDR3 sequence reads: CASSQNRVRAYGYTF. The CDR3 bases are TGTGCCAGCAGCCAGAACAGGGTAAGGGCCTATGGCTACACCTTC.

DNA of the CDR3: TGTGCCATCAGTGGTCAGAATAACTATGGCTACACCTTC. Its protein is CAISGQNNYGYTF. V and J are TRBV10-3 and TRBJ1-2, with D unresolved. Per the germline V gene, CDR1 is ENHRY and CDR2 is SYGVKD. Deletions cut 4 bases from V and 1 base from J, with 7 bases between. The CDR3 consists of 13 residues.

The chain recombines TRBV13 with TRBJ1-6; 10 bases match TRBD1. V gave up 5 bases and J gave up 8 bases; unmatched junction bases: 6. This CDR3 has 15 residues. CDR1 is PRHDT and CDR2 is FYEKMQ in the germline V gene (reference sequence). CDR3 DNA: TGTGCCAGCAGCACCCGGGACAGGGGTGATTCACCCCTCCACTTT. Its translation: CASSTRDRGDSPLHF.

This clone has only a few counts. The chain recombines TRBV19 with TRBJ1-2; D uncertain. Trimming took off 0 bases at V and 8 bases at J, with 13 bases between the two ends. Per germline, CDR1 LNHDA and CDR2 SQIVND (reference sequence). The CDR3 spans 14 residues. CDR3 sequence: CASSIDRGSLGYTF. The CDR3 nucleotides are TGTGCCAGTAGTATAGATCGTGGAAGCTTGGGCTACACCTTC.

V gene TRBV5-1 combines with J gene TRBJ2-7, with D perhaps TRBD2 (6 bases). Germline CDR1 is SGHRS and CDR2 is YFSETQ. This CDR3 is built from 15 residues. V shed 0 bases and J shed 5 bases, with 15 bases lying between them. This CDR3 reads CASSLVSSGFDEQYF. CDR3 in DNA: TGCGCCAGCAGCTTGGTATCCAGCGGGTTTGACGAGCAGTACTTC. The full variable domain, rest sourced from reference TRBV5-1 and TRBJ2-7, is KAGVTQTPRYLIKTRGQQVTLSCSPISGHRSVSWYQQTPGQGLQFLFEYFSETQRNKGNFPGRFSGRQFSNSRSEMNVSTLELGDSALYLCASSLVSSGFDEQYFGPGTRLTVT.

The genes are TRBV7-9 and TRBJ1-3; maybe TRBD1 (5 bases). V was shortened by 1 base and J by 1 base, with 11 bases between the two germline ends. Germline-derived CDR1 and CDR2 are SEHNR and FQNEAQ (reference sequence). This CDR3 is built from 16 residues. As DNA, the CDR3 is TGTGCCAGCAGCTTAGTAGGGACCCTTTCTGGAAACACCATATATTTT. Translating it yields CASSLVGTLSGNTIYF. Based on the CDR3 plus reference TRBV7-9 and TRBJ1-3, the full variable domain is DTGVSQNPRHKITKRGQNVTFRCDPISEHNRLYWYRQTLGQGPEFLTYFQNEAQLEKSRLLSDRFSAERPKGSFSTLEIQRTEQGDSAMYLCASSLVGTLSGNTIYFGEGSWLTVV.

The genes are TRBV21-1 and TRBJ1-2. TRBV21-1 is a pseudogene segment. This CDR3 spans 16 amino acids. The chain's CDR3 is CASLGIDPGLHYGYTF. DNA of the CDR3: TGTGCCAGTCTTGGTATCGACCCGGGACTGCACTATGGCTACACCTTC.

This chain uses TRBV18 with TRBJ2-3; perhaps TRBD2 as D (5 bases). V was trimmed by 3 bases and J by 3 bases, leaving 13 bases between them. This CDR3 is 15 amino acids long. Looked up from germline, CDR1 is KGHSH and CDR2 is LQKENI. CDR3 nucleotide sequence: TGTGCCAGCTCACCGAAACGTCCGGGGACAGATACGCAGTATTTT. It codes for CASSPKRPGTDTQYF.

The chain recombines TRBV3-1 (or the pseudogene TRBV3-2) with TRBJ2-3, with D tentatively TRBD1 or TRBD2 (6 bases each). The germline CDR1 and CDR2 sequences are LGHDT and YNNKEL (reference sequence). CDR3 length: 15 amino acids. Trimming removed 3 bases at V and 0 bases at J, with 10 bases between. The CDR3 loop is CASSHRGTSTDTQYF. The DNA for the CDR3 is TGTGCCAGCAGCCATAGGGGGACTAGCACAGATACGCAGTATTTT.

The J gene is TRBJ2-3, the V gene TRBV28; perhaps TRBD2 as D (6 bases). Germline V gene data show CDR1 as MDHEN and CDR2 as SYDVKM. Trimming stripped 4 bases from V and 2 bases from J, with 19 bases between. There are 17 residues in the CDR3. CDR3 residues: CASSSPGRAGYTDTQYF. The CDR3 coding sequence is TGTGCCAGCAGTTCCCCCGGCAGGGCGGGATACACAGATACGCAGTATTTT.

The chain recombines TRBV6-2 or TRBV6-3 with TRBJ2-4; 13 nucleotides align to TRBD2. Germline CDR1 is MNHEY and CDR2 is SVGEGT. V shed 5 bases, J shed 0 bases, and the junction held 7 bases outside the gene matches. This CDR3 region has 18 residues. CDR3 nucleotide sequence: TGTGCCAGCAGTCAGGGACTAGCGGGACTCTTAGCCAAAAACATTCAGTACTTC. Its translation is CASSQGLAGLLAKNIQYF.

V and J are TRBV24-1 and TRBJ1-5; D is possibly TRBD1 (5 bases). The CDR3 loop spans 16 amino acids. The V end lost 2 bases, the J end lost 3 bases, and 13 bases lay between the germline ends. Germline V lookup: CDR1 KGHDR, CDR2 SFDVKD. The CDR3 region has the DNA TGTGCCACCAGTGATTCCAGGGACGGCTCCAATCAGCCCCAGCATTTT. Translation: CATSDSRDGSNQPQHF.

The V and J genes are TRBV9 and TRBJ1-4; D is ambiguous. V shed 4 bases and J shed 8 bases, with 15 bases lying between them. The CDR3 loop spans 14 amino acids. Germline-derived CDR1 and CDR2 are SGDLS and YYNGEE. The CDR3 spells CASSPGILGEKLFF. The CDR3 region has the DNA TGTGCCAGCAGCCCAGGCATCCTGGGGGAAAAACTGTTTTTT.

The V gene is TRBV11-2, the J gene TRBJ2-1; no clear D gene. Germline V gene lookup returns CDR1 SGHAT and CDR2 FQNNGV. This CDR3 is 15 amino acids long. Between the trimmed V and J ends, which lost 5 bases and 2 bases, there was a span of 13 bases. The CDR3 sequence is CASSRVTFPYNEQFF. The CDR3 nucleotides are TGTGCCAGCAGCCGAGTTACTTTCCCCTACAATGAGCAGTTCTTC.

The chain joins TRBV19 to TRBJ1-5, with D tentatively TRBD1 (6 bases). The CDR3 runs to 20 residues. Germline CDR1 is LNHDA and CDR2 is SQIVND (reference sequence). Trimming stripped 0 bases from V and 3 bases from J, with 24 bases between. The CDR3 DNA sequence: TGTGCCAGTAGTATAGATCGGGGGGGCCCTATCGAAACGATCAATCAGCCCCAGCATTTT. Encoded protein: CASSIDRGGPIETINQPQHF.

This chain links TRBV30 with TRBJ1-1, with D unclear. Germline loops: CDR1 GTSNPN, CDR2 SVGIG (reference sequence). V was clipped by 3 bases and J by 1 base, with 6 bases between them. CDR3 length equals 12 residues. CDR3: CAWSWGNTEAFF. CDR3 in DNA: TGTGCCTGGAGCTGGGGGAACACTGAAGCTTTCTTT.

The chain uses TRBV24-1 and TRBJ2-2; TRBD1 matches 8 bases. The length of the CDR3 is 17 residues. The J segment lost 7 bases and the V segment lost 0 bases, leaving 9 bases of the junction unmatched. Germline CDR1 reads KGHDR; CDR2 reads SFDVKD. The CDR3, as DNA: TGTGCCACCAGTGATTTGCAATCCGACAGGGGTGTCGGGGAGCTGTTTTTT. This encodes CATSDLQSDRGVGELFF.

The rearrangement joins TRBV19 to TRBJ1-4; D possibly corresponds to TRBD1 (5 bases). Germline CDR1 LNHDA, CDR2 SQIVND (reference sequence). The CDR3 sequence is 13 residues long. V was pared by 8 bases and J by 6 bases, with 13 bases between. The CDR3: CASARGEYEKLFF. The CDR3 DNA sequence: TGTGCCAGTGCCCGGGGCGAGTATGAAAAACTGTTTTTT. Full variable domain (remainder filled in from reference TRBV19 and TRBJ1-4): DGGITQSPKYLFRKEGQNVTLSCEQNLNHDAMYWYRQDPGQGLRLIYYSQIVNDFQKGDIAEGYSVSREKKESFPLTVTSAQKNPTAFYLCASARGEYEKLFFGSGTQLSVL.

This clone was recorded only once. The V gene is TRBV13, the J gene TRBJ2-3, with D unclear. Germline V CDR1 and CDR2: PRHDT, FYEKMQ (reference sequence). The V end lost 1 base, the J end lost 0 bases, and 11 bases lay between the germline ends. The CDR3 totals 16 residues. The CDR3 loop is CASSLATLSSTDTQYF. CDR3 in DNA: TGTGCCAGCAGCTTAGCAACACTATCTAGCACAGATACGCAGTATTTT.

This chain uses TRBV24-1 with TRBJ2-2, with D maybe TRBD1 (5 bases). This CDR3 has 14 residues. CDR1 is KGHDR and CDR2 is SFDVKD in the germline V gene. V lost 8 bases and J 0 bases, leaving 9 bases between the germline ends. The CDR3 here is CATNQGSNTGELFF. The CDR3 DNA is TGTGCCACCAATCAGGGCTCGAACACCGGGGAGCTGTTTTTT.

CDR3 coding DNA: TGTGCCAGCAGCTTCCGGGACAGGGGGCGCGCTTCACCCCTCCACTTT. Protein sequence: CASSFRDRGRASPLHF. The chain is built from TRBV5-4 and TRBJ1-6, with TRBD1 identical over 12 bases. The CDR3 sequence is 16 residues long. CDR1 is SGHNT and CDR2 is YYREEE in the germline V gene (reference sequence). The V and J ends lost 2 bases and 9 bases, in that order; junction bases with no gene match: 6.

V gene TRBV6-6 combines with J gene TRBJ2-5; D is unresolved. V was clipped by 8 bases and J by 5 bases, with 12 bases between them. CDR1 MNHNY and CDR2 SVGAGI come from the germline V gene (reference sequence). The CDR3 covers 12 residues. CDR3 loop: CASGSSPETQYF. CDR3 bases: TGTGCCAGCGGATCCAGCCCCGAGACCCAGTACTTC.

This sequence joins TRBV7-4 and TRBJ2-5; 10 nucleotides line up with TRBD1. CDR1 is SGHVT and CDR2 is SQSDAQ in the germline V gene. The junction had 6 bases not matched to a gene; V was cut back by 4 bases and J by 1 base. The CDR3 is made up of 16 amino acids. The CDR3 protein is CASSWRDRGFQETQYF. The CDR3 coding sequence is TGTGCCAGCAGCTGGCGGGACAGGGGTTTCCAAGAGACCCAGTACTTC.

This chain connects TRBV7-3 to TRBJ2-1; D not certain. With 0 bases removed from V and 7 bases from J, the gap between germline ends came to 13 bases. Germline V gives CDR1 SGHTA, CDR2 FQGTGA. CDR3 length: 15 residues. The CDR3 protein is CASSLTPTWRNEQFF. CDR3 in DNA: TGTGCCAGCAGCTTAACTCCCACCTGGCGGAATGAGCAGTTCTTC. The full variable domain, rest sourced from reference TRBV7-3 and TRBJ2-1, is GAGVSQTPSNKVTEKGKYVELRCDPISGHTALYWYRQSLGQGPEFLIYFQGTGAADDSGLPNDRFFAVRPEGSVSTLKIQRTERGDSAVYLCASSLTPTWRNEQFFGPGTRLTVL.

V usage is TRBV9 and J usage is TRBJ2-1, with 9 nucleotides matching TRBD2. With 2 bases clipped from V and 8 bases from J, the junction kept 8 bases outside the gene matches. Germline CDR1 is SGDLS and CDR2 is YYNGEE. The CDR3 extends over 15 amino acids. CDR3 protein: CASSVGGRGAHEQFF. DNA of the CDR3: TGTGCCAGCAGCGTTGGCGGGAGGGGGGCACATGAGCAGTTCTTC.

This rearrangement joins TRBV28 to TRBJ2-6; D unclear. V lost 5 bases and J lost 4, with 6 bases in between. The CDR3 totals 13 residues. Germline V gene lookup returns CDR1 MDHEN and CDR2 SYDVKM. This CDR3 reads CASSAGGANVLTF. For the CDR3, the DNA is TGTGCCAGCAGTGCCGGCGGGGCCAACGTCCTGACTTTC.